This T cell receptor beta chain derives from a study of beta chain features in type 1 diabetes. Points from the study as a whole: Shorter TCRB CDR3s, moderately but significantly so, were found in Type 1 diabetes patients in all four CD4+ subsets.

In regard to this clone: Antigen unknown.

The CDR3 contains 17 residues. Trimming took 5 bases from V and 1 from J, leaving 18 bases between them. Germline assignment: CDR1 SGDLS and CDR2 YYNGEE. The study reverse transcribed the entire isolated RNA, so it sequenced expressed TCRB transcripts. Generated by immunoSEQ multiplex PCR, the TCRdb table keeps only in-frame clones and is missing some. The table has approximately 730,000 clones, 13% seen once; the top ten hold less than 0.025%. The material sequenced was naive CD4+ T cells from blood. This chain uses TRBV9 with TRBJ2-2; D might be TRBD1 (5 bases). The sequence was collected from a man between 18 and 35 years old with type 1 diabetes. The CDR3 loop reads CASRGMGDSLNTGELFF. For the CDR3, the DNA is TGTGCCAGCAGGGGGATGGGCGACAGCCTGAACACCGGGGAGCTGTTTTTT.